The 5 T cell receptor delta chains reported below all come from one sample, sequenced in a study of gammadelta T cells in human blood. TCRdb fed the RT-PCR reads into CATT to redo clone calling. This table holds some 1,000 delta-chain clones, approximately 19% found once. Sequencing was performed on Vgamma9Vdelta2 gamma-delta T cells from infant blood. The receptors shown here come from a human donor.

Worth noting for this clone: The junction and the germline gene differ at one end; a read error may be behind it. V and J are TRDV2 and TRDJ3; 10 nucleotides align to TRDD3. Assignment of the J gene here rests on matching the DNA to germline, because TCRdb gives none. The CDR3 covers 18 residues. The V gene's germline CDR1 is GEAIGNYY and CDR2 EKD. The CDR3 coding sequence is TGTGCCAGTGACACCGGGGGATACGCGTCCTGGGACACCCGACAGATGTTTTTC. Protein: CASDTGGYASWDTRQMFF.

This clone is classed as large. Additional DNA sequences in this sample encode the identical CDR3. The chain recombines TRDV2 with TRDJ3, with TRDD3 identical over 13 bases. The CDR3 contains 19 residues. The germline gives CDR1 GEAIGNYY, CDR2 EKD. V dropped 0 bases and J dropped 3; count of bases not matched to a gene: 4. The CDR3 protein is CACDTVLGDTSWDTRQMFF. CDR3 bases: TGTGCCTGTGACACCGTACTGGGGGATACGAGCTGGGACACCCGACAGATGTTTTTC.

In this sample, this clone turned up a few times. It differs at one base from a far larger clone, so likely a read error. The V and J genes are TRDV2 and TRDJ3; TRDD3 matches 9 bases. CDR1 and CDR2 from the germline V gene are GEAIGNYY and EKD. The CDR3 loop spans 17 amino acids. The CDR3 reads CAGDNTGGSWDTRQMFF. The CDR3 DNA sequence: TGTGCCGGTGACAATACTGGGGGATCCTGGGACACCCGACAGATGTTTTTC.

This clone is large. This may be a read error, as it is one base from a much larger clone. The chain employs TRDV2 and TRDJ2; 10 bases are shared with TRDD3. The V and J ends lost 2 bases and 5 bases, in that order; junction bases with no gene match: 1. This CDR3 is 14 amino acids long. Germline assignment: CDR1 GEAIGNYY and CDR2 EKD. The CDR3 DNA follows: TGTGCCTGTGACAAACTGGGGGATACAGCACAACTCTTCTTT. Translating gives CACDKLGDTAQLFF.

Concerning this clone: It may be a read error: a sequence one base away is much more abundant. J is TRDJ3 and V is TRDV2, with 11 bases lining up with TRDD3. TCRdb records no J gene; here it was assigned by comparing the DNA to germline. The germline CDR1 and CDR2 sequences are GEAIGNYY and EKD. The CDR3 extends over 19 amino acids. The CDR3 protein is CACNTVLGDMSWDTRQMFF. The CDR3 DNA reads as TGTGCCTGTAACACCGTACTGGGGGATATGTCCTGGGACACCCGACAGATGTTTTTC.